Following are 8 T cell receptor beta chains from one sample sequenced in a study of OX40 agonist ivuxolimab in advanced cancers. Library creation used the immunoSEQ multiplex PCR assay. The immuneACCESS repertoire file appears here via TCRdb, limited to in-frame rearrangements. These files lack a portion of the clones; in checked studies, under half of the deficit traces to unresolved V genes, and the cause of the others is not known. A total of approximately 56,000 clones appear in this sample, about 88% of them only once. Clones ranked in the top ten supply 11% to 15% of the sample. The source was CD4+ or CD8+ T cells sorted from blood, collected in a trial of the OX40 agonist ivuxolimab. These receptors were taken from an adult with an advanced solid tumor such as melanoma, head and neck, liver or kidney cancer.

The V call is TRBV11-2, the J call TRBJ1-1, with a tentative D call TRBD1 (6 bases). V lost 5 bases and J 1 base, leaving 14 bases between the germline ends. The CDR3 sequence is 15 residues long. CDR1 and CDR2 from the germline V gene are SGHAT and FQNNGV. The CDR3 DNA reads TGTGCCAGCAGCCCATCAGGGACATCGAACACTGAAGCTTTCTTT. Residues: CASSPSGTSNTEAFF.

V usage is TRBV3-2 and J usage is TRBJ2-1. TRBV3-2 is noted as a pseudogene. CDR3 length: 8 residues. CDR3 in DNA: TGTGCCAGCCCTGAGCAGTTCTTC. This gives the protein CASPEQFF.

This sequence joins TRBV11-1 and TRBJ1-1, with D possibly being TRBD1 (6 bases). Trimming took off 0 bases at V and 3 bases at J, with 11 bases between the two ends. Germline V gene lookup returns CDR1 SGHAT and CDR2 FQDESV (reference sequence). The CDR3 length is 15 residues. CDR3 residues: CASSLARRGHTEAFF. As DNA, the CDR3 is TGTGCCAGCAGCTTAGCGCGCAGGGGCCACACTGAAGCTTTCTTT.

J is TRBJ2-5 and V is TRBV4-1; D uncertain. V was shortened by 0 bases and J by 5 bases, with 25 bases between the two germline ends. CDR1 MGHRA and CDR2 YSYEKL come from the germline V gene. The CDR3 extends over 19 amino acids. CDR3 protein: CASSQEVAGKLTSIETQYF. The CDR3, as DNA: TGCGCCAGCAGCCAAGAGGTCGCTGGGAAACTCACATCGATCGAGACCCAGTACTTC.

The CDR3 DNA reads as TGTGCCAGCAGTTTTCCCCCGGGGCACGGGAATTCACCCCTCCACTTT. As protein: CASSFPPGHGNSPLHF. The chain has TRBV27 and TRBJ1-6; D is possibly TRBD1 (5 bases). The V gene lost 3 bases and the J gene lost 7 bases, with 16 bases spanning the gap. The CDR3 is 16 amino acids. Germline lookup yields CDR1 MNHEY and CDR2 SMNVEV (reference sequence).

The CDR3 DNA sequence: TGTGCCATCAGTGACCGGATATCAGAACAAGAGACCCAGTACTTC. Protein product: CAISDRISEQETQYF. The gene calls are TRBV10-3 and TRBJ2-5, with D unclear. The V gene lost 3 bases and the J gene lost 2 bases, with 13 bases spanning the gap. This CDR3 spans 15 amino acids. Germline V lookup: CDR1 ENHRY, CDR2 SYGVKD.

The CDR3 reads CASSPGTPLGTGELFF. CDR3 DNA: TGTGCCAGCAGTCCGGGGACACCTCTTGGAACCGGGGAGCTGTTTTTT. The rearrangement joins TRBV27 to TRBJ2-2; a weak D match, TRBD1 (6 bases). The CDR3 totals 16 residues. Germline loops: CDR1 MNHEY, CDR2 SMNVEV (reference sequence). Trimming cost V 5 bases and J 5 bases, with 18 bases left between them.

The V and J genes are TRBV4-3 and TRBJ1-1; 7 nucleotides match TRBD1. Germline V CDR1 and CDR2: LGHNA, YSLEER. The V and J ends lost 3 bases and 0 bases, in that order; junction bases with no gene match: 4. The CDR3 has 15 residues. CDR3 sequence (DNA): TGCGCCAGCAGCCAGGCCACAGGGGTGAACACTGAAGCTTTCTTT. Its translation: CASSQATGVNTEAFF.